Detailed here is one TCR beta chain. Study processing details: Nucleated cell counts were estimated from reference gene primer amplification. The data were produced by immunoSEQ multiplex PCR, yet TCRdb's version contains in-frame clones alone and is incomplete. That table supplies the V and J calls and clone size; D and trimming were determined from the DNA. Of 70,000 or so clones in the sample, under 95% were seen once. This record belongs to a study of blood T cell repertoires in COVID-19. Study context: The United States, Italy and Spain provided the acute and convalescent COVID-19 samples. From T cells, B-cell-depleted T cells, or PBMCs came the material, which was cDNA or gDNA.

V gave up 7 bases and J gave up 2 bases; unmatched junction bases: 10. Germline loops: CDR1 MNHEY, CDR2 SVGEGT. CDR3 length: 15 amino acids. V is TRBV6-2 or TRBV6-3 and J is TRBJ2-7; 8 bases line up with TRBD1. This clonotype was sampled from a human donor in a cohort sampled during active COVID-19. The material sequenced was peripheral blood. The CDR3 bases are TGTGCCAGCACCCCCTTTGAGACAGGGGCCTACGAGCAGTACTTC. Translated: CASTPFETGAYEQYF.